Sequencing of this TCR beta chain was carried out in a study of shared clonotypes between healthy human individuals. This CDR3 has 14 amino acids. Trimming stripped 0 bases from V and 4 bases from J, with 8 bases between. Germline values: CDR1 LNHNV, CDR2 YYDKDF (reference sequence). Method: immunoSEQ multiplex PCR; TCRdb's copy keeps in-frame clones and lacks some. The sample consists of 170,000 or so clones, approximately 70% of them appearing once. The chain recombines TRBV15 with TRBJ2-3; D remains unclear. The origin of this receptor is a young man in good health. Sequencing was done on a sample of memory CD4+ T cells sorted from blood. Described subset: CD45RA-negative fraction. This chain's CDR3 is CATSREYAADTQYF. The CDR3 DNA sequence: TGTGCCACCAGCAGAGAATATGCTGCAGATACGCAGTATTTT.